The clone carrying this T cell receptor beta chain was counted many times. Its specificity is unknown. This sample stems from a study of regulatory T cells in long-lasting Graves disease. Study-wide background: Positivity for TSH receptor antibodies plus over 5 years of antithyroid drugs meant persistent Graves' disease. Overall study findings and caveats: Persistent Graves' patients showed a TCR diversity that was lower than that of newly diagnosed ones.

This sample's time point: persistent/refractory GD, antithyroid drugs over 5 years with positive TRAb. Researchers made the TCR library from RNA that was extracted from PBMCs. The CDR3 is made up of 12 amino acids. Germline V gene data show CDR1 as MNHNS and CDR2 as SASEGT. The J segment lost 4 bases and the V segment lost 5 bases, leaving 2 bases of the junction unmatched. According to the study, TCR beta libraries were built with iRepertoire HTBI primers and CDR3-region Arm-PCR. TCRdb reprocessed the multiplex PCR reads with MiXCR, giving one entry per CDR3 protein. Altogether roughly 450,000 distinct CDR3 sequences are present, 20% to 25% being singletons, with the ten largest covering 10% to 15%.

The chain joins TRBV6-1 to TRBJ2-7; 7 bases match TRBD1. The source was peripheral blood mononuclear cells (PBMCs), collected when the disease was refractory, from a patient treated with antithyroid drugs. The source is a female donor with Graves disease. CDR3 residues: CASSRGPYEQYF. Here the CDR3 DNA reads TGTGCCAGCAGTAGGGGGCCATACGAGCAGTACTTC.